The next 11 T cell receptor beta chains were all read from a single sample in a study of cytomegalovirus exposure and HLA in healthy donors. Amplification used 60 Vbeta primers and 13 Jbeta primers. Sequencing used immunoSEQ multiplex PCR; TCRdb keeps in-frame clones, though not all of them. Among approximately 110,000 clones, around 75% were seen once, and the ten largest hold roughly 6.9%. Sample: PBMCs. The origin of the receptors is a man aged 25-45 years in good health and CMV-seropositive.

The chain recombines TRBV27 with TRBJ1-2; TRBD1 aligns across 7 bases. V was clipped by 1 base and J by 8 bases; unmatched bases: 13. There are 16 residues in the CDR3. CDR1 is MNHEY, CDR2 SMNVEV, per germline (reference sequence). The DNA for the CDR3 is TGTGCCAGCAGTTTATTGGGCACGGACAGGACGGGAGGCTACACCTTC. This sequence encodes CASSLLGTDRTGGYTF.

This clone was picked up one time. This chain links TRBV4-1 with TRBJ2-2; 10 nucleotides agree with TRBD1. The trim removed 4 bases at V and 7 bases at J, leaving 9 bases unmatched. The CDR3 runs 16 residues. CDR1 is MGHRA, CDR2 YSYEKL, per germline. The CDR3 DNA sequence: TGCGCCAGCAGCCTCCGTGGGACAGGGGATGACGGGGAGCTGTTTTTT. Amino acid sequence: CASSLRGTGDDGELFF.

The chain's CDR3 is CASSDRQGEEKLFF. The CDR3, as DNA: TGTGCCAGCAGTGATCGGCAGGGCGAAGAAAAACTGTTTTTT. This chain uses TRBV2 with TRBJ1-4, with D possibly TRBD1 on 5 matching bases. CDR1 and CDR2 from the germline V gene are SNHLY and FYNNEI. This CDR3 is 14 amino acids long. V lost 3 bases and J 8 bases, leaving 13 bases between the germline ends.

The chain joins TRBV4-2 to TRBJ2-7; D possibly corresponds to TRBD2 (7 bases). Trimming removed 1 base from V and 2 bases from J, with 12 bases in between. This CDR3 region has 15 residues. Looked up from germline, CDR1 is LGHNA and CDR2 is YNFKEQ. The CDR3 DNA reads TGTGCCAGCAGCCAAGTGGCGGGGGCGACCTACGAGCAGTACTTC. This codes for CASSQVAGATYEQYF.

This rearrangement joins TRBV4-1 to TRBJ1-1, with 7 positions matching TRBD1. Germline values: CDR1 MGHRA, CDR2 YSYEKL. The CDR3 runs to 12 residues. The J segment lost 12 bases and the V segment lost 3 bases, leaving 7 bases of the junction unmatched. CDR3 sequence reads: CASSQTGRTTFF. The CDR3 coding sequence is TGCGCCAGCAGCCAGACAGGGAGAACGACTTTCTTT.

The chain joins TRBV5-1 to TRBJ1-1; no firm D call. V was clipped by 10 bases and J by 5 bases, with 18 bases between them. This CDR3 is built from 13 residues. The germline CDR1 and CDR2 sequences are SGHRS and YFSETQ. CDR3: CASLEIGRTEAFF. CDR3 DNA: TGCGCCTCCCTAGAGATAGGTAGGACTGAAGCTTTCTTT. The full variable domain, rest sourced from reference TRBV5-1 and TRBJ1-1, is KAGVTQTPRYLIKTRGQQVTLSCSPISGHRSVSWYQQTPGQGLQFLFEYFSETQRNKGNFPGRFSGRQFSNSRSEMNVSTLELGDSALYLCASLEIGRTEAFFGQGTRLTVV.

This clone turned up a few times. This chain connects TRBV27 to TRBJ2-1, with 8 bases aligning to TRBD1. The CDR3 runs 12 residues. The V gene end was trimmed by 4 bases and the J gene end by 10 bases; junction bases not matched to a gene: 3. Per the germline V gene, CDR1 is MNHEY and CDR2 is SMNVEV (reference sequence). The CDR3 sequence: CASSSGGSEQFF. The DNA of the CDR3 is TGTGCCAGCAGTTCAGGGGGCAGCGAGCAGTTCTTC.

The chain employs TRBV5-1 and TRBJ2-3; 11 positions match TRBD1. V shed 2 bases and J 5 bases; nucleotides not matched to a gene: 4. Germline CDR1 and CDR2: SGHRS and YFSETQ. The CDR3 extends over 15 amino acids. CDR3 sequence (DNA): TGCGCCAGCAGCTTTGGACAGGGGGCTTTAGATACGCAGTATTTT. Translation gives CASSFGQGALDTQYF.

V is TRBV11-2 and J is TRBJ1-1, with D possibly matching TRBD1 (6 bases). V lost 5 bases, J lost 4 bases, and 14 bases lay in between. The CDR3 runs to 14 residues. Germline CDR1 is SGHAT and CDR2 is FQNNGV. Here the CDR3 reads CASSRNVGGTEAFF. For the CDR3, the DNA is TGTGCCAGCAGCCGAAACGTAGGGGGCACTGAAGCTTTCTTT.

In this sample, this clone turned up a few times. J is TRBJ2-1 and V is TRBV7-3, with 13 bases that match TRBD2. The CDR3 has 20 residues. V shed 5 bases, J shed 4 bases, and the junction held 17 bases outside the gene matches. From germline, CDR1 is SGHTA and CDR2 FQGTGA. The DNA for the CDR3 is TGTGCCAGCAGCCCCGAGCGTCCTCGACTAGCGGGGGGTCGATACAATGAGCAGTTCTTC. It encodes CASSPERPRLAGGRYNEQFF.

The chain carries TRBV5-4 and TRBJ2-2, with TRBD2 identical over 12 bases. Trimming cost V 8 bases and J 4 bases; bases outside gene matches: 3. This CDR3 is built from 14 residues. The V gene's germline CDR1 is SGHNT and CDR2 YYREEE (reference sequence). The CDR3 bases are TGTGCCAGTCTAGCGGGGGGGCCCACCGGGGAGCTGTTTTTT. It specifies CASLAGGPTGELFF. The whole variable domain, remainder taken from reference TRBV5-4 and TRBJ2-2, is ETGVTQSPTHLIKTRGQQVTLRCSSQSGHNTVSWYQQALGQGPQFIFQYYREEENGRGNFPPRFSGLQFPNYSSELNVNALELDDSALYLCASLAGGPTGELFFGEGSRLTVL.